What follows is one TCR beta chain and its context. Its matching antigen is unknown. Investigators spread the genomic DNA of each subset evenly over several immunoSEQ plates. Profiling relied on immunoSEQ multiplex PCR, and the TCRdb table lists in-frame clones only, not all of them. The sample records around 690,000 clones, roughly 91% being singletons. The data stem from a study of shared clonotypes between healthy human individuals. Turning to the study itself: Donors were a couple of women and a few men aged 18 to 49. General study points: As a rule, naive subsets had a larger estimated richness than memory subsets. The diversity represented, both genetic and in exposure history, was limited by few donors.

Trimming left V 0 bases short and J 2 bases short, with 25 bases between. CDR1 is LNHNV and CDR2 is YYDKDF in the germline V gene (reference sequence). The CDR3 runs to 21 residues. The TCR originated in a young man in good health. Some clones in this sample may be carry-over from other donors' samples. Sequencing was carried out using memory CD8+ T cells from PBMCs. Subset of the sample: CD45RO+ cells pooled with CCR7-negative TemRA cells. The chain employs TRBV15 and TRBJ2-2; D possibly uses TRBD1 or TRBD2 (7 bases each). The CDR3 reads CATSRDVFSGEGQLNTGELFF. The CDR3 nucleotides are TGTGCCACCAGCAGAGATGTTTTTTCGGGGGAGGGACAGCTAAACACCGGGGAGCTGTTTTTT. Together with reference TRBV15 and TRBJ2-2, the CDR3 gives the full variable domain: DAMVIQNPRYQVTQFGKPVTLSCSQTLNHNVMYWYQQKSSQAPKLLFHYYDKDFNNEADTPDNFQSRRPNTSFCFLDIRSPGLGDTAMYLCATSRDVFSGEGQLNTGELFFGEGSRLTVL.